This T cell receptor (beta chain) was captured in a study of T cells in Graves' hyperthyroidism and ophthalmopathy. Findings and limits, study-wide: Among thyroid clonotypes expanded above 0.001, most also appeared in blood.

Regions amplified from RNA transcripts were the TCR beta CDR3 regions. Primed by the HTBI set, a first-round RT-PCR was run on the TCR CDR3. One entry per CDR3 protein, called by TCRdb with MiXCR from the multiplex PCR reads. Seen here are 130,000 to 150,000 distinct CDR3 sequences, 22% observed once, and the top ten hold around two thirds. The sample holds many counts of this clonotype. What it binds is unknown. This CDR3 is built from 16 residues. Germline CDR1 and CDR2: SGHVS and FQNEAQ. V was clipped by 7 bases and J by 1 base, with 18 bases between them. The clonotype comes from a woman aged 45-60 years with Graves' hyperthyroidism that later progressed to Graves' ophthalmopathy. Specimen: blood. This chain joins TRBV7-8 and TRBJ2-3, with D possibly called TRBD1 or TRBD2 (5 bases each). CDR3 protein: CASNLGSGTRTDTQYF. The CDR3 DNA reads TGTGCCAGCAACCTAGGATCTGGGACCCGCACAGATACGCAGTATTTT.